This T cell receptor (beta chain) was identified during a study of T cell repertoires in cytomegalovirus infection. Study background: Signatures in public TCR beta sequences pointed to both CMV infection and matching HLA type.

This clonotype was detected a few times. Its cognate antigen is unknown. The CDR3 spans 17 residues. CDR1 and CDR2 (germline): MDHEN, SYDVKM. The junction had 9 bases not matched to a gene; V was cut back by 5 bases and J by 4 bases. Broader study findings: People with CMV and the relevant HLA were identified by cumulative public TCR beta family frequency.

Each CDR3 protein is one row after TCRdb ran MiXCR on the reads. The table includes approximately 340,000 distinct CDR3 sequences, 25% to 35% detected once. V usage is TRBV28 and J usage is TRBJ2-1; TRBD2 matches at 12 bases. This receptor was obtained from a human donor in good health (CMV status not recorded). Some clones in this sample may be carry-over from other donors' samples. Source: cultured PBMCs, taken from culture after CMV antigen stimulation. The CDR3 here is CASSPRTSGNTYNEQFF. The CDR3 bases are TGTGCCAGCAGTCCACGGACTAGCGGGAACACATACAATGAGCAGTTCTTC.